The 31 T cell receptor beta chains below come from one sample, sequenced in a study of shared clonotypes between healthy human individuals. Sequencing was performed with immunoSEQ multiplex PCR; in TCRdb, only in-frame clones are kept and a portion is missing. The data hold 2 million or so clones, with 85% to 95% observed a single time. Sequencing was performed on naive CD4+ T cells sorted from blood. Subset indicated: CD45RA+ positively selected. The receptor source for this set is a young man in good health.

This clone showed up just once. The chain combines TRBV28 with TRBJ2-7, with a possible D match to TRBD1 (5 bases). The CDR3 is 15 residues long. CDR1 and CDR2 (germline): MDHEN, SYDVKM. Trimming shortened V by 1 base and J by 2 bases, and 12 bases separated the two germline ends. CDR3 sequence (DNA): TGTGCCAGCAGTTTATTGGCAGGGCCCACCTACGAGCAGTACTTC. Its protein is CASSLLAGPTYEQYF. Drawing the rest from reference TRBV28 and TRBJ2-7, the complete variable domain is DVKVTQSSRYLVKRTGEKVFLECVQDMDHENMFWYRQDPGLGLRLIYFSYDVKMKEKGDIPEGYSVSREKKERFSLILESASTNQTSMYLCASSLLAGPTYEQYFGPGTRLTVT.

Details on this clone: The sample holds other DNA sequences that translate to the same CDR3. The rearrangement joins TRBV2 to TRBJ1-5; TRBD1 agrees at 7 bases. This CDR3 has 14 residues. CDR1 and CDR2 from the germline V gene are SNHLY and FYNNEI. With 4 bases clipped from V and 4 bases from J, the junction kept 4 bases outside the gene matches. CDR3 sequence (DNA): TGTGCCAGCAGTGGACAGGGTGGAAATCAGCCCCAGCATTTT. This encodes CASSGQGGNQPQHF.

The V call is TRBV6-1, the J call TRBJ1-2; 7 nucleotides match TRBD1. The junction had 7 bases not matched to a gene; V was cut back by 5 bases and J by 4 bases. CDR3 length equals 14 residues. The germline gives CDR1 MNHNS, CDR2 SASEGT. The CDR3 loop is CASSLTGNTYGYTF. In DNA form, the CDR3 reads TGTGCCAGCAGTCTGACAGGGAACACCTATGGCTACACCTTC.

The V gene is TRBV6-1, the J gene TRBJ2-5, with 7 bases aligning to TRBD2. Trimming at V came to 8 bases and at J to 1 base, leaving 10 bases not matched to a gene. CDR1 is MNHNS, CDR2 SASEGT, per germline. This CDR3 region has 15 residues. As DNA, the CDR3 is TGTGCCAGCCACGCGGGTGGGACTATCCAAGAGACCCAGTACTTC. Translating gives CASHAGGTIQETQYF.

In DNA form, the CDR3 reads TGTGCCAGCAGGGGAGGGGTTCAGCCCCAGCATTTT. Protein product: CASRGGVQPQHF. The J gene is TRBJ1-5, the V gene TRBV2, with D possibly matching TRBD1 (5 bases). Germline V gene lookup returns CDR1 SNHLY and CDR2 FYNNEI. There are 12 residues in the CDR3. Trimming shortened V by 6 bases and J by 6 bases, and 9 bases separated the two germline ends.

Regarding this clone: The sample contains more than one DNA sequence encoding this CDR3. The chain carries TRBV5-6 and TRBJ2-7, with D possibly TRBD1 on 6 matching bases. Germline lookup yields CDR1 SGHDT and CDR2 YYEEEE. CDR3 length: 14 amino acids. Trimming left V 0 bases short and J 2 bases short, with 9 bases between. The CDR3 loop reads CASSLGGGTYEQYF. DNA of the CDR3: TGTGCCAGCAGCTTGGGTGGGGGCACCTACGAGCAGTACTTC.

This chain connects TRBV6-1 to TRBJ1-5; 7 bases match TRBD1. Germline V gene sequence: CDR1 MNHNS, CDR2 SASEGT. The ends lost 8 bases at V and 6 bases at J; junction bases unmatched: 13. The CDR3 spans 15 residues. The CDR3 region is CASGEGQQVGQPQHF. The CDR3 DNA sequence: TGTGCCAGCGGGGAGGGACAGCAGGTCGGTCAGCCCCAGCATTTT.

Concerning this clone: A much larger clone differs by one base, so this may be a read error. The chain links TRBV28 to TRBJ2-7; 8 nucleotides align to TRBD1. Germline CDR1 is MDHEN and CDR2 is SYDVKM. The CDR3 is 14 residues long. The CDR3 DNA reads TGTGCCAGCAGTTTGGGACAGGCGATCTACAAGCAGTACTTC. Encoded protein: CASSLGQAIYKQYF.

The chain couples TRBV30 to TRBJ2-2, with TRBD2 as a possible D gene (6 bases). This CDR3 has 18 amino acids. Per the germline V gene, CDR1 is GTSNPN and CDR2 is SVGIG (reference sequence). V lost 1 base and J 0 bases, leaving 18 bases between the germline ends. The CDR3 DNA follows: TGTGCCTGGAGTGGCGGGAAAATTGGACGGACGAACACCGGGGAGCTGTTTTTT. This codes for CAWSGGKIGRTNTGELFF. Supplemented by reference TRBV30 and TRBJ2-2, the full variable domain reads SQTIHQWPATLVQPVGSPLSLECTVEGTSNPNLYWYRQAAGRGLQLLFYSVGIGQISSEVPQNLSASRPQDRQFILSSKKLLLSDSGFYLCAWSGGKIGRTNTGELFFGEGSRLTVL.

The V gene is TRBV7-9, the J gene TRBJ2-6; D is possibly TRBD2 (6 bases). Germline V gene lookup returns CDR1 SEHNR and CDR2 FQNEAQ (reference sequence). Trimming left V 4 bases short and J 0 bases short, with 7 bases between. The CDR3 covers 15 residues. The CDR3 here is CASSSGSSGANVLTF. CDR3 coding DNA: TGTGCCAGCAGCTCCGGGAGCTCTGGGGCCAACGTCCTGACTTTC. The full variable domain, its missing parts supplied by reference TRBV7-9 and TRBJ2-6, is DTGVSQNPRHKITKRGQNVTFRCDPISEHNRLYWYRQTLGQGPEFLTYFQNEAQLEKSRLLSDRFSAERPKGSFSTLEIQRTEQGDSAMYLCASSSGSSGANVLTFGAGSRLTVL.

The gene calls are TRBV28 and TRBJ2-2; weak D call: TRBD1 (6 bases). Germline lookup yields CDR1 MDHEN and CDR2 SYDVKM. V gave up 8 bases and J gave up 1 base, with 14 bases separating them. The CDR3 consists of 15 residues. In DNA, the CDR3 is TGTGCCAGCGCAGAAACAGGGTTGAACACCGGGGAGCTGTTTTTT. Residues: CASAETGLNTGELFF.

The chain combines TRBV5-4 with TRBJ2-7; TRBD2 matches 8 bases. This CDR3 is 14 amino acids long. The ends lost 2 bases at V and 5 bases at J; junction bases unmatched: 6. Per germline, CDR1 SGHNT and CDR2 YYREEE (reference sequence). Written as DNA, the CDR3 is TGTGCCAGCAGCTTACAGGCGGGGGGCGACGAGCAGTACTTC. Residues: CASSLQAGGDEQYF.

The chain joins TRBV7-2 to TRBJ2-5, with D possibly being TRBD1 (5 bases). CDR1 is SGHTA and CDR2 is FQGNSA in the germline V gene. With 5 bases removed from V and 5 bases from J, the gap between germline ends came to 9 bases. The CDR3 runs 12 residues. CDR3 DNA sequence: TGTGCCAGCAGCCAACAGGAGGAGACCCAGTACTTC. It is translated as CASSQQEETQYF. Variable domain in full (rest from reference TRBV7-2 and TRBJ2-5): GAGVSQSPSNKVTEKGKDVELRCDPISGHTALYWYRQSLGQGLEFLIYFQGNSAPDKSGLPSDRFSAERTGGSVSTLTIQRTQQEDSAVYLCASSQQEETQYFGPGTRLLVL.

V usage is TRBV18 and J usage is TRBJ2-3; 8 nucleotides agree with TRBD2. With 2 bases clipped from V and 0 bases from J, the junction kept 7 bases outside the gene matches. The CDR3 loop spans 17 amino acids. The V gene's germline CDR1 is KGHSH and CDR2 LQKENI. Here the CDR3 DNA reads TGTGCCAGCTCACCAGGGGACCTAGCGGGTAGCACAGATACGCAGTATTTT. Encoded protein: CASSPGDLAGSTDTQYF.

The CDR3 region has the DNA TGTGCCAGCAGCGAACAGGGGAGCTCCTACAATGAGCAGTTCTTC. Translation: CASSEQGSSYNEQFF. The chain joins TRBV11-2 to TRBJ2-1, with TRBD1 identical over 7 bases. From germline, CDR1 is SGHAT and CDR2 FQNNGV. V lost 5 bases to trimming and J lost 0 bases; unmatched junction nucleotides: 4. CDR3 length: 15 residues.

V gene TRBV9 combines with J gene TRBJ2-1; 11 nucleotides align to TRBD2. Per germline, CDR1 SGDLS and CDR2 YYNGEE. V was pared by 1 base and J by 8 bases, with 5 bases of the junction left unmatched. The CDR3 totals 15 residues. This chain's CDR3 is CASSVRTSGSHEQFF. Written as DNA, the CDR3 is TGTGCCAGCAGCGTAAGAACTAGCGGGAGCCATGAGCAGTTCTTC.

The chain combines TRBV6-5 with TRBJ2-7, with 8 nucleotides matching TRBD1. The CDR3 covers 14 residues. The germline V gene encodes CDR1 MNHEY and CDR2 SVGAGI. The trim removed 6 bases at V and 2 bases at J, leaving 6 bases unmatched. CDR3 bases: TGTGCCAGCAGAAGGACAGGGCAAGCCTACGAGCAGTACTTC. It is translated as CASRRTGQAYEQYF.

The chain recombines TRBV19 with TRBJ1-4; 7 bases match TRBD1. Per germline, CDR1 LNHDA and CDR2 SQIVND (reference sequence). The CDR3 is 14 amino acids. V shed 5 bases and J 10 bases; nucleotides not matched to a gene: 10. CDR3 region: CASSYGQAGGKLFF. As DNA, the CDR3 is TGTGCCAGTAGTTACGGACAGGCGGGCGGAAAACTGTTTTTT.

The J gene is TRBJ1-2, the V gene TRBV21-1. TRBV21-1 is deemed a pseudogene. The CDR3 runs 11 residues. Written as DNA, the CDR3 is TGTGCCAGCAGGGGGAGCGGAGGCTACACCTTC. Its protein is CASRGSGGYTF.

The J gene is TRBJ2-1, the V gene TRBV7-3; no definite D call. CDR1 SGHTA and CDR2 FQGTGA come from the germline V gene. V lost 5 bases to trimming and J lost 5 bases, with 13 bases between them. This CDR3 has 14 amino acids. The CDR3, as DNA: TGTGCCAGCAGCACGAAAGGGCGAGACAATGAGCAGTTCTTC. It codes for CASSTKGRDNEQFF.

This clone was seen a single time. This chain connects TRBV10-3 to TRBJ1-5; D not resolved. Germline loops: CDR1 ENHRY, CDR2 SYGVKD. The CDR3 length is 12 residues. V gave up 8 bases and J gave up 4 bases, with 9 bases separating them. CDR3 sequence reads: CAIARENQPQHF. For the CDR3, the DNA is TGTGCCATCGCGAGGGAAAATCAGCCCCAGCATTTT.

The chain combines TRBV6-1 with TRBJ1-4; 8 nucleotides line up with TRBD1. With V trimmed by 2 bases and J by 10 bases, 12 bases remained unmatched. There are 16 residues in the CDR3. Germline assignment: CDR1 MNHNS and CDR2 SASEGT. The CDR3 region is CASSERGGTGGGKLFF. CDR3 nucleotide sequence: TGTGCCAGCAGTGAAAGGGGAGGGACAGGCGGCGGAAAACTGTTTTTT.

The V and J genes are TRBV1 and TRBJ2-3; the tabulated D call, TRBD2, remains unverified against the DNA. TRBV1 is designated a pseudogene. The CDR3 consists of 13 residues. In nucleotides, the CDR3 is TGCACCAGCAGCCAAGGTAGTGGAGATACGCAGTATTTT. Encoded protein: CTSSQGSGDTQYF.

The chain combines TRBV4-1 with TRBJ1-3, with D possibly being TRBD1 (5 bases). Between the trimmed V and J ends, which lost 0 bases and 3 bases, there was a span of 18 bases. Germline-derived CDR1 and CDR2 are MGHRA and YSYEKL. The CDR3 spans 18 residues. The CDR3 spells CASSQESGTGTIGNTIYF. The CDR3 DNA is TGCGCCAGCAGCCAAGAGTCCGGGACGGGAACGATTGGAAACACCATATATTTT.

This clone was seen once. V usage is TRBV5-5 and J usage is TRBJ2-7; 10 bases fit TRBD1. Germline CDR1 and CDR2: SGHKS and YYEKEE (reference sequence). The V segment lost 4 bases and the J segment 3 bases; nucleotides outside the gene matches: 4. There are 14 residues in the CDR3. CDR3 sequence (DNA): TGTGCCAGCAGCCTCGGGACAGGGGTCTACGAGCAGTACTTC. Translated: CASSLGTGVYEQYF.

V and J are TRBV30 and TRBJ1-3, with a possible D match to TRBD1 (5 bases). Germline CDR1 reads GTSNPN; CDR2 reads SVGIG (reference sequence). The V end was cut by 8 bases, the J end by 7 bases, with 12 bases between. CDR3 length: 11 residues. This CDR3 reads CAQAGKNTIYF. CDR3 sequence (DNA): TGTGCCCAGGCAGGGAAGAACACCATATATTTT.

J is TRBJ1-1 and V is TRBV2; D possibly corresponds to TRBD1 (6 bases). CDR3 length equals 12 residues. Trimming shortened V by 5 bases and J by 6 bases, and 10 bases separated the two germline ends. In germline, CDR1 is SNHLY, CDR2 FYNNEI. In nucleotides, the CDR3 is TGTGCCAGCAGTCTACAGGGCGCTGAAGCTTTCTTT. As protein: CASSLQGAEAFF.

V and J are TRBV2 and TRBJ2-6; D may be TRBD1 (6 bases). The CDR3 length is 14 residues. The germline V gene encodes CDR1 SNHLY and CDR2 FYNNEI. Between the trimmed V and J ends, which lost 8 bases and 0 bases, there was a span of 8 bases. Written as DNA, the CDR3 is TGTGCCAGCGGACAGTACTCTGGGGCCAACGTCCTGACTTTC. This sequence encodes CASGQYSGANVLTF.

Regarding this clone: Relative to the germline gene, one junction end is altered; a read error may explain this. This sequence joins TRBV7-7 and TRBJ1-4; D possibly corresponds to TRBD1 (6 bases). Germline V gene sequence: CDR1 SSHAT, CDR2 FNYEAQ (reference sequence). This CDR3 is built from 16 residues. This CDR3 reads CASSFSRDTTNEKLFF. The CDR3 DNA is TGTGCTAGCAGCTTTTCCAGGGACACAACTAATGAAAAACTGTTTTTT.

The chain carries TRBV6-1 and TRBJ2-1, with unresolved D. V gave up 2 bases and J gave up 9 bases, with 5 bases separating them. Germline V CDR1 and CDR2: MNHNS, SASEGT. The CDR3 is 11 residues long. The CDR3, as DNA: TGTGCCAGCAGTGAAAAGGGTGAGCAGTTCTTC. Protein sequence: CASSEKGEQFF.

The chain carries TRBV10-3 and TRBJ2-1; 8 bases fit TRBD1. Germline loops: CDR1 ENHRY, CDR2 SYGVKD. V lost 6 bases and J lost 0; bases outside the gene matches: 7. The CDR3 covers 16 residues. The CDR3 loop is CAISFTGGSSYNEQFF. As DNA, the CDR3 is TGTGCCATCAGCTTCACAGGGGGGAGCTCCTACAATGAGCAGTTCTTC.